This T cell receptor beta chain was sequenced for a study of cytomegalovirus exposure and HLA in healthy donors. Study-wide results and caveats: Accurate HLA-A and HLA-B prediction from TCR beta sequences was reported for most subjects.

Points on this clone: The target antigen is unknown.

Germline CDR1 SGHTA, CDR2 FQGTGA. V was pared by 0 bases and J by 8 bases, with 11 bases between. The CDR3 is made up of 14 amino acids. Healthy donors of bone marrow made up the group. The PCR contained 60 Vbeta and 13 Jbeta primers. Libraries were prepared by immunoSEQ multiplex PCR; TCRdb keeps only in-frame clonotypes and omits some of them. The sample holds about 120,000 clones, about 81% seen once. This chain joins TRBV7-3 and TRBJ2-1; tentatively, D is TRBD1 (6 bases). Material: PBMCs. This TCR derives from a man aged 35-49 years in good health and CMV-seronegative. CDR3 bases: TGTGCCAGCAGCTTAACAAGTGGGGGCGATGAGCAGTTCTTC. As protein: CASSLTSGGDEQFF.